The rows below give T cell receptor beta chains drawn from one sample of a study of T cell responses to AZD1222 COVID-19 vaccine. Libraries were prepared by immunoSEQ multiplex PCR; TCRdb keeps only in-frame clonotypes and omits some of them. The sample has about 180,000 clones, about 93% seen once. Sequences were derived from peripheral blood, sampled 28 days after the second dose of the MenACWY control vaccine. All receptors come from an adult who received the MenACWY meningococcal vaccine as a control. Each CDR3 is given with its conserved first and last residue. Fields, in order: V gene, D gene, clone size, J gene, CDR3 DNA, CDR3 protein. A D gene is named only where the DNA matches it firmly. Clone size appears in some rows only: once, few, many, or a class for an expanded clone.

TRBV19,.,once,TRBJ1-5,TGTGCCAGTAGAGCAGGGAACAATCAGCCCCAGCATTTT,CASRAGNNQPQHF
TRBV6-6,TRBD1,.,TRBJ1-1,TGTGCCAGCACAGAGCGGACAGGCATGAACACTGAAGCTTTCTTT,CASTERTGMNTEAFF
TRBV6-5,.,.,TRBJ2-5,TGTGCCAGCAGTTACTCTTTTGCCCCCCGCCCCGAGACCCAGTACTTC,CASSYSFAPRPETQYF
TRBV5-6,TRBD1,.,TRBJ1-2,TGTGCCAGCAGCATCCCCGATGCCAGGGGGCGGGGCGGCTACACCTTC,CASSIPDARGRGGYTF
TRBV7-2,.,.,TRBJ1-1,TGTGCCAGCAGCTTAGGTTTATGGCCGAACACTGAAGCTTTCTTT,CASSLGLWPNTEAFF
TRBV7-9,.,.,TRBJ2-3,TGTGCCAGCAGCTCCCAAAAGGGTACGAAGCTTGTAAGTACGCAGTATTTT,CASSSQKGTKLVSTQYF
TRBV12-3/TRBV12-4,.,.,TRBJ1-1,TGTGCCAGCACCATTGGGATTAGGTCTGAAGCTTTCTTT,CASTIGIRSEAFF
TRBV6-1,.,.,TRBJ1-6,TGTGCCAGCAGTGAAGCGTCAGCGGCCACCCTCCACTTT,CASSEASAATLHF
TRBV5-1,TRBD1,.,TRBJ2-1,TGCGCCAGCAGCCGGGGACAGAGCTACAATGAGCAGTTCTTC,CASSRGQSYNEQFF
TRBV3-1/TRBV3-2,.,.,TRBJ1-5,TGTGCCAGCAGCCATTTCAGGGGAGGAAGCAATCAGCCCCAGCATTTT,CASSHFRGGSNQPQHF
TRBV5-1,.,few,TRBJ1-1,TGCGCCAGCGACTTAGACGGGGGCCGGGAAGCTTTCTTT,CASDLDGGREAFF
TRBV23-1,.,.,TRBJ2-4,TGCGCCAGCAGTCAATGGGCAGGGCAAGGCAAAAACATTCAGTACTTC,CASSQWAGQGKNIQYF
TRBV30,.,.,TRBJ2-3,TGTGCCTGGACCCGGGGTTTAGCAGATACGCAGTATTTT,CAWTRGLADTQYF
TRBV4-3,.,.,TRBJ1-6,TGCGCCAGCAGCCAAGATAGGGGGAATTCACCCCTCCACTTT,CASSQDRGNSPLHF
TRBV20-1,.,.,TRBJ2-1,TGCAGTTCTTCTAGCTACAATGAGCAGTTCTTC,CSSSSYNEQFF
TRBV7-2,TRBD1,.,TRBJ1-2,TGTGCCAGCAGCTTCTTAGGGGGCCCCAACTATGGCTACACCTTC,CASSFLGGPNYGYTF
TRBV7-2,.,once,TRBJ1-1,TGTGCCAGCAGCTTACAAGGGGCGACAGGACTGATGAACACTGAAGCTTTCTTT,CASSLQGATGLMNTEAFF
TRBV5-1,TRBD1,.,TRBJ1-2,TGCGCCAGCAGCCTGGGACAGAACTATGGCTACACCTTC,CASSLGQNYGYTF
TRBV2,.,.,TRBJ2-7,TGTGCCAGCAGTGGCCACGAGAGGGTATCCTACGAGCAGTACTTC,CASSGHERVSYEQYF
TRBV6-5,TRBD1,once,TRBJ2-7,TGTGCCAGCAATACCCCGGGACAGGGGAAGGAGGAGCAGTACTTC,CASNTPGQGKEEQYF
TRBV5-4,.,.,TRBJ2-7,TGTGCCAGCAGCTTGGGGGGGGCGCACCCGTCCGAGCAGTACTTC,CASSLGGAHPSEQYF
TRBV9,.,.,TRBJ1-2,TGTGCCAGCAGTAGCCGGGGCACACCTAACTATGGCTACACCTTC,CASSSRGTPNYGYTF
TRBV20-1,.,.,TRBJ1-1,TGCAGTGCTAGTCATTGGGCTGAAGCTTTCTTT,CSASHWAEAFF
TRBV5-5,.,.,TRBJ1-1,TGTGCCAGCAGCTTGGGGGCGCAGGCCCCGACCTACTTCTTT,CASSLGAQAPTYFF
TRBV2,.,.,TRBJ1-2,TGTGCCAGCAGTGGACGCTTGACCTACTATGGCTACACCTTC,CASSGRLTYYGYTF
TRBV7-9,.,.,TRBJ1-2,TGTGCCAGCAGCTTCGGGCAGAACTATGGCTACACCTTC,CASSFGQNYGYTF
TRBV12-5,.,.,TRBJ1-5,TGTGCTAGTGGTTTCGAAAATCAGCCCCAGCATTTT,CASGFENQPQHF
TRBV3-1/TRBV3-2,.,.,TRBJ1-1,TGTGCCAGCAGCCAAGGGCCGGGGAACACTGAAGCTTTCTTT,CASSQGPGNTEAFF